This TCR beta chain came from a study of Ad26.COV2.S vaccination and SARS-CoV-2 variants. Study overall: Trial arm assignment for the donor was COV1001 Ad26.COV2.S. General study points: It was found that vaccine and placebo recipients had similar non-spike TCR breadth. Breadth and depth estimates from TCRs may understate total T cell responses.

Points on this clone: Antigen: not known.

Germline V gene sequence: CDR1 SQVTM, CDR2 ANQGSEA. CDR3 length equals 14 residues. V gave up 3 bases and J gave up 7 bases, with 15 bases separating them. The repertoire was sequenced with immunoSEQ multiplex PCR; TCRdb's copy has only in-frame clones and lacks some. The table lists about 350,000 clones, about nine tenths of them singletons. Treatment indicated: around 19 received Ad26.COV2.S at low or high dose, single or two shots; 5 received placebo; per-sample allocation not given. At day 63 after the first vaccine or placebo injection, samples were drawn. V usage is TRBV29-1 and J usage is TRBJ2-2; D is perhaps TRBD1 or TRBD2 (5 bases each). The sequence derives from a person between 18 and 60 years old who received the Ad26.COV2.S COVID-19 vaccine or a placebo. The material was peripheral blood, obtained in a trial of Ad26.COV2.S vaccine versus placebo. In DNA form, the CDR3 reads TGCAGCGTTGATTGGACCGGGGCAGGCGGGGAGCTGTTTTTT. It yields the protein CSVDWTGAGGELFF.